This passage covers 27 T cell receptor beta chains from one sample sequenced in a study of blood T cell repertoires in COVID-19. Assay used: immunoSEQ multiplex PCR; TCRdb lists only in-frame clones, some missing. The sample shows roughly 150,000 clones, 88% of them seen only once. Specimen: peripheral blood. These receptors all stem from a man in his forties or fifties who had recovered from COVID-19.

The chain uses TRBV28 and TRBJ2-3, with TRBD2 matching 12 bases. This CDR3 spans 15 amino acids. Trimming cost V 6 bases and J 8 bases; bases outside gene matches: 9. The germline gives CDR1 MDHEN, CDR2 SYDVKM. The CDR3 loop reads CASRTLAGGLRTQYF. The CDR3 DNA follows: TGTGCCAGCAGAACACTAGCGGGGGGATTGCGTACGCAGTATTTT.

The gene calls are TRBV2 and TRBJ2-3; 8 bases match TRBD1. V shed 6 bases and J 3 bases; nucleotides not matched to a gene: 5. There are 14 residues in the CDR3. The germline CDR1 and CDR2 sequences are SNHLY and FYNNEI. In nucleotides, the CDR3 is TGTGCCAGCAGCTGGACAGGGCGAACAGATACGCAGTATTTT. It translates to CASSWTGRTDTQYF.

The count of this clone is one. The chain links TRBV2 to TRBJ1-1; TRBD1 matches at 7 bases. Germline V gene data show CDR1 as SNHLY and CDR2 as FYNNEI. Trimming took 5 bases from V and 1 from J; bases not matched to a gene: 10. There are 16 residues in the CDR3. CDR3 coding DNA: TGTGCCAGCAGTTTTCCTAAGAACAGGGGGAACACTGAAGCTTTCTTT. Its protein product is CASSFPKNRGNTEAFF. Full variable domain (remainder filled in from reference TRBV2 and TRBJ1-1): EPEVTQTPSHQVTQMGQEVILRCVPISNHLYFYWYRQILGQKVEFLVSFYNNEISEKSEIFDDQFSVERPDGSNFTLKIRSTKLEDSAMYFCASSFPKNRGNTEAFFGQGTRLTVV.

The chain recombines TRBV6-2 or TRBV6-3 with TRBJ2-7; 7 nucleotides align to TRBD2. This CDR3 region has 16 residues. Germline lookup yields CDR1 MNHEY and CDR2 SVGEGT. The V gene end was trimmed by 2 bases and the J gene end by 1 base; junction bases not matched to a gene: 8. The CDR3: CASSYGGGWRSYEQYF. CDR3 DNA: TGTGCCAGCAGTTACGGGGGGGGTTGGAGATCCTACGAGCAGTACTTC.

The chain is built from TRBV12-3 or TRBV12-4 and TRBJ2-7, with D unclear. This CDR3 has 12 residues. V lost 0 bases and J 3 bases, leaving 3 bases between the germline ends. The CDR3 spells CASSLASYEQYF. CDR3 nucleotides: TGTGCCAGCAGTTTAGCCAGCTACGAGCAGTACTTC.

This clone has just a few counts. This CDR3 is CASSPKADSLEQYF. The CDR3 bases are TGTGCCAGCTCACCAAAGGCGGACTCTTTAGAGCAGTACTTC. V is TRBV18 and J is TRBJ2-7, with D maybe TRBD2 (5 bases). The CDR3 covers 14 residues. CDR1 KGHSH and CDR2 LQKENI come from the germline V gene. The V and J ends lost 2 bases and 7 bases respectively, with 15 bases between them.

The chain joins TRBV18 to TRBJ1-5; D gene unclear. Germline V gene lookup returns CDR1 KGHSH and CDR2 LQKENI. The CDR3 totals 16 residues. V lost 3 bases and J lost 1, with 13 bases in between. The CDR3 region has the DNA TGTGCCAGCTCACCGGCCCCGGGTGGGAGCAATCAGCCCCAGCATTTT. Residues: CASSPAPGGSNQPQHF.

The V and J genes are TRBV5-1 and TRBJ2-1; 7 bases map to TRBD2. With V trimmed by 3 bases and J by 5 bases, 5 bases remained unmatched. CDR1 is SGHRS and CDR2 is YFSETQ in the germline V gene. The CDR3 has 14 residues. The CDR3 loop reads CASSWTRNNNEQFF. In nucleotides, the CDR3 is TGCGCCAGCAGCTGGACTAGGAACAACAATGAGCAGTTCTTC.

The chain couples TRBV3-1 (or the pseudogene TRBV3-2) to TRBJ2-5; 13 positions agree with TRBD2. The V segment lost 4 bases and the J segment 5 bases; nucleotides outside the gene matches: 7. The germline CDR1 and CDR2 sequences are LGHDT and YNNKEL (reference sequence). The CDR3 is 16 amino acids. CDR3 amino acids: CASSPRLAGGAETQYF. The CDR3, as DNA: TGTGCCAGCAGCCCGAGACTAGCGGGAGGTGCGGAGACCCAGTACTTC.

This chain links TRBV19 with TRBJ2-3; D is possibly TRBD2 (5 bases). The CDR3 is made up of 15 amino acids. The V gene's germline CDR1 is LNHDA and CDR2 SQIVND (reference sequence). V gave up 5 bases and J gave up 4 bases, with 16 bases separating them. CDR3 DNA sequence: TGTGCCAGTAGTGTGGGAATTGGGAGCGCAGATACGCAGTATTTT. This codes for CASSVGIGSADTQYF.

The rearrangement joins TRBV29-1 to TRBJ2-7, with 9 bases fitting TRBD1. This CDR3 region has 16 residues. After removal of 1 base from V and 4 bases from J, the junction contained 11 bases not matched to a gene. CDR1 is SQVTM, CDR2 ANQGSEA, per germline. CDR3 sequence: CSVEGPGTGTRYEQYF. The CDR3 coding sequence is TGCAGCGTTGAAGGCCCCGGGACAGGGACCAGGTACGAGCAGTACTTC.

The chain employs TRBV10-1 and TRBJ2-7; TRBD2 agrees at 7 bases. The V segment lost 0 bases and the J segment 2 bases; nucleotides outside the gene matches: 10. Germline CDR1 WNHNN, CDR2 SYGVQD (reference sequence). The CDR3 covers 17 residues. The CDR3 sequence is CASSESLVGGPPYEQYF. CDR3 DNA: TGCGCCAGCAGTGAGTCCCTAGTGGGAGGGCCCCCCTACGAGCAGTACTTC.

The genes are TRBV9 and TRBJ2-2; D call uncertain. The CDR3 length is 13 residues. With 4 bases removed from V and 4 bases from J, the gap between germline ends came to 8 bases. CDR1 SGDLS and CDR2 YYNGEE come from the germline V gene. The CDR3 spells CASSTRPTGELFF. The CDR3 coding sequence is TGTGCCAGCAGCACTCGTCCCACCGGGGAGCTGTTTTTT.

This rearrangement joins TRBV18 to TRBJ1-4; 10 bases align to TRBD1. The V gene's germline CDR1 is KGHSH and CDR2 LQKENI. This CDR3 spans 14 amino acids. After removal of 3 bases from V and 8 bases from J, the junction contained 3 bases not matched to a gene. Here the CDR3 DNA reads TGTGCCAGCTCACCGGGACAGGGGATCGAAAAACTGTTTTTT. Translated: CASSPGQGIEKLFF.

This clone has a single count. The chain employs TRBV13 and TRBJ1-6; 8 bases fit TRBD1. V trimming: 5 bases; J trimming: 9 bases; junction bases outside the gene matches: 9. Germline loops: CDR1 PRHDT, CDR2 FYEKMQ (reference sequence). The CDR3 consists of 15 residues. This chain's CDR3 is CASSPPGGQASPLHF. Here the CDR3 DNA reads TGTGCCAGCAGCCCCCCCGGGGGACAGGCTTCACCCCTCCACTTT.

This rearrangement joins TRBV2 to TRBJ2-7; perhaps TRBD1 as D (5 bases). Germline V gives CDR1 SNHLY, CDR2 FYNNEI. Trimming stripped 6 bases from V and 2 bases from J, with 11 bases between. The CDR3 spans 13 residues. CDR3 in DNA: TGTGCCAGCAGCCTAAGACAGACCTACGAGCAGTACTTC. This codes for CASSLRQTYEQYF.

This rearrangement joins TRBV6-5 to TRBJ2-1; TRBD1 matches at 10 bases. J was trimmed by 7 bases and V by 7 bases; bases with no gene match: 4. The CDR3 is 13 amino acids. CDR1 is MNHEY, CDR2 SVGAGI, per germline. This CDR3 is CASTRTGGNEQFF. CDR3 nucleotides: TGTGCCAGCACCCGGACAGGGGGGAATGAGCAGTTCTTC.

The J gene is TRBJ1-4, the V gene TRBV6-5; 10 positions agree with TRBD1. This CDR3 has 13 residues. In germline, CDR1 is MNHEY, CDR2 SVGAGI. Losses at the gene ends were 4 bases for V and 15 bases for J; bases not matched to a gene: 8. The CDR3 spells CASSSDRGSKVFF. The CDR3 region has the DNA TGTGCCAGCAGTTCGGACAGGGGGTCGAAGGTGTTTTTT.

The V call is TRBV24-1, the J call TRBJ2-3; possible D gene TRBD2, 6 bases. The CDR3 length is 18 residues. V lost 3 bases and J 4 bases, leaving 22 bases between the germline ends. From germline, CDR1 is KGHDR and CDR2 SFDVKD. The CDR3 sequence is CATSDPLRRGGNADTQYF. CDR3 DNA: TGTGCCACCAGTGATCCACTCCGGCGAGGAGGGAATGCAGATACGCAGTATTTT.

The J gene is TRBJ2-3, the V gene TRBV7-9; D possibly corresponds to TRBD2 (5 bases). The CDR3 is 15 amino acids. Germline assignment: CDR1 SEHNR and CDR2 FQNEAQ (reference sequence). The germline V and J ends were trimmed by 5 bases and 1 base, with 13 bases remaining between them. CDR3 bases: TGTGCCAGCAGCCCGTCTAGCCGAGGCACAGATACGCAGTATTTT. It codes for CASSPSSRGTDTQYF.

The genes are TRBV7-9 and TRBJ1-2, with TRBD1 as a possible D gene (5 bases). The CDR3 contains 15 residues. Germline loops: CDR1 SEHNR, CDR2 FQNEAQ (reference sequence). Trimming cost V 5 bases and J 4 bases, with 17 bases left between them. DNA for the CDR3: TGTGCCAGCAGCCAATCAGGGAGGATAGGCTATGGCTACACCTTC. Amino acid sequence: CASSQSGRIGYGYTF. Full variable domain (missing parts from reference TRBV7-9 and TRBJ1-2): DTGVSQNPRHKITKRGQNVTFRCDPISEHNRLYWYRQTLGQGPEFLTYFQNEAQLEKSRLLSDRFSAERPKGSFSTLEIQRTEQGDSAMYLCASSQSGRIGYGYTFGSGTRLTVV.

This rearrangement joins TRBV5-1 to TRBJ2-1, with D unclear. V was clipped by 2 bases and J by 6 bases, with 3 bases between them. Per the germline V gene, CDR1 is SGHRS and CDR2 is YFSETQ. The length of the CDR3 is 11 residues. The CDR3 loop reads CASSLANEQFF. CDR3 sequence (DNA): TGCGCCAGCAGCTTAGCCAATGAGCAGTTCTTC.

The J gene is TRBJ2-1, the V gene TRBV28, with 9 bases aligning to TRBD1. This CDR3 is 15 amino acids long. Germline V gives CDR1 MDHEN, CDR2 SYDVKM. V lost 6 bases and J lost 6; bases outside the gene matches: 9. The CDR3 sequence: CASSTPGQGVNEQFF. In DNA, the CDR3 is TGTGCCAGCAGCACCCCGGGACAGGGCGTCAATGAGCAGTTCTTC.

The count of this clone is one. For the CDR3, the DNA is TGTGCTAGTGGTTTACCCGGACAGGGGAAAAATCAGCCCCAGCATTTT. This encodes CASGLPGQGKNQPQHF. The V call is TRBV12-5, the J call TRBJ1-5, with TRBD1 identical over 9 bases. This CDR3 spans 16 amino acids. V was clipped by 3 bases and J by 4 bases; unmatched bases: 7. Germline lookup yields CDR1 LGHNT and CDR2 FRNRAP.

The J gene is TRBJ2-7, the V gene TRBV11-2; 9 nucleotides line up with TRBD2. CDR1 SGHAT and CDR2 FQNNGV come from the germline V gene. J lost 2 bases, V lost 6 bases, and 11 bases had no gene match. There are 16 residues in the CDR3. CDR3 sequence: CASRSLGRGGTYEQYF. The CDR3 DNA reads TGTGCCAGCAGGTCCCTCGGGCGGGGGGGGACCTACGAGCAGTACTTC.

V gene TRBV5-4 combines with J gene TRBJ1-4; 9 nucleotides align to TRBD1. The V gene end was trimmed by 0 bases and the J gene end by 5 bases; junction bases not matched to a gene: 2. The V gene's germline CDR1 is SGHNT and CDR2 YYREEE (reference sequence). The CDR3 sequence is 15 residues long. Here the CDR3 DNA reads TGTGCCAGCAGCTTGGAAGGGACAGGGAATGAAAAACTGTTTTTT. Translation: CASSLEGTGNEKLFF.

This clone has just a few counts. The chain couples TRBV18 to TRBJ1-4; D possibly corresponds to TRBD1 (5 bases). The CDR3 has 18 residues. V was pared by 3 bases and J by 0 bases, with 17 bases between. In germline, CDR1 is KGHSH, CDR2 LQKENI. The CDR3 region has the DNA TGTGCCAGCTCACCGTCCAAGACAGCCCGTGCAACTAATGAAAAACTGTTTTTT. Translated: CASSPSKTARATNEKLFF.